The rows below give T cell receptor beta chains drawn from one sample of a study of long-term antiretroviral therapy in people with HIV. Profiling relied on immunoSEQ multiplex PCR, and the TCRdb table lists in-frame clones only, not all of them. The sample records about 20,000 clones, about 82% being singletons. The material sequenced was unsorted PBMCs, taken 1.3 years after starting antiretroviral therapy. These receptors came from a man in his sixties with HIV. Both conserved end residues are part of each CDR3. The order of the fields is clone size, D gene, J gene, V gene, CDR3 protein, CDR3 DNA. D genes are given only for firm matches. For some rows the clone size is stated as once, few or many, or as a class when expanded; others skip it.

>few|.|TRBJ1-5|TRBV2
CASRDGLSNQPQHF
TGTGCCAGCAGAGACGGCCTTAGCAATCAGCCCCAGCATTTT
>.|TRBD1|TRBJ1-2|TRBV2
CASHSDRGATDYTF
TGTGCCAGCCACTCCGACAGGGGAGCAACCGACTACACCTTC
>.|.|TRBJ1-5|TRBV6-5
CASSYTPGSNQPQHF
TGTGCCAGCAGTTATACTCCAGGGAGCAATCAGCCCCAGCATTTT
>.|.|TRBJ2-7|TRBV27
CASSPYITESYEQYF
TGTGCCAGCAGTCCTTATATAACGGAATCCTACGAGCAGTACTTC
>.|.|TRBJ1-6|TRBV2
CASSGTGSSYNSPLHF
TGTGCCAGCAGTGGGACCGGGAGCTCCTATAATTCACCCCTCCACTTT
>.|.|TRBJ2-7|TRBV2
CASIRNLRDGAYEQYF
TGTGCCAGCATTAGAAACCTCCGGGACGGAGCCTACGAGCAGTACTTC
>.|.|TRBJ2-7|TRBV5-1
CASSFRGHEQYF
TGCGCCAGCAGCTTCAGGGGTCACGAGCAGTACTTC
>.|TRBD1|TRBJ2-1|TRBV5-1
CASRAGQGYNEQFF
TGCGCCAGCAGGGCGGGACAGGGGTACAATGAGCAGTTCTTC
>.|TRBD2|TRBJ2-7|TRBV5-4
CASSLAGRSEQYF
TGTGCCAGCAGCTTGGCCGGGAGGAGCGAGCAGTACTTC
>once|TRBD1|TRBJ2-2|TRBV5-1
CASSLQGAYTGELFF
TGCGCCAGCAGCTTGCAGGGGGCGTACACCGGGGAGCTGTTTTTT
>.|.|TRBJ2-3|TRBV30
CAWSVRGDTQYF
TGTGCCTGGAGTGTACGGGGGGATACGCAGTATTTT
>.|TRBD1|TRBJ1-5|TRBV5-1
CASSLDSGGGQPQHF
TGCGCCAGCAGCTTGGATTCAGGGGGCGGTCAGCCCCAGCATTTT
>few|.|TRBJ1-2|TRBV19
CASSSSRGSEGYTF
TGTGCCAGTAGCTCATCAAGGGGGTCAGAAGGCTACACCTTC
>.|.|TRBJ2-3|TRBV10-3
CAIGGVGSTDTQYF
TGTGCCATCGGAGGAGTTGGGAGCACAGATACGCAGTATTTT
>.|.|TRBJ1-1|TRBV19
CASSPIMNTEAFF
TGTGCCAGTAGTCCCATCATGAACACTGAAGCTTTCTTT
>.|.|TRBJ2-5|TRBV7-9
CASSLREERANGLQETQYF
TGTGCCAGCAGCTTACGCGAGGAGCGGGCTAACGGTTTACAAGAGACCCAGTACTTC
>few|.|TRBJ2-3|TRBV10-1
CASSDTGREQYF
TGCGCCAGCAGTGACACGGGCCGGGAGCAGTATTTT
>once|.|TRBJ2-7|TRBV5-1
CASSPRFGTLGYEQYF
TGCGCCAGCAGCCCTCGTTTCGGGACTTTAGGCTACGAGCAGTACTTC
>.|TRBD2|TRBJ2-7|TRBV27
CASSLRTSGSHEQYF
TGTGCCAGCAGCCTCAGGACTAGCGGGAGCCACGAGCAGTACTTC
>once|TRBD1|TRBJ1-5|TRBV5-1
CASMYDRVWPDQPQHF
TGCGCCAGTATGTATGACAGGGTTTGGCCAGATCAGCCCCAGCATTTT
>.|.|TRBJ2-2|TRBV10-3
CAISEMGTPTGELFF
TGTGCCATCAGTGAGATGGGGACGCCTACCGGGGAGCTGTTTTTT
>.|.|TRBJ1-2|TRBV5-1
CASSPKTGYTF
TGCGCCAGCAGCCCGAAAACAGGCTACACCTTC
>once|.|TRBJ1-5|TRBV7-8
CASSSYYNQPQHF
TGTGCCAGCAGCTCTTATTATAATCAGCCCCAGCATTTT
>few|.|TRBJ2-7|TRBV4-1
CASSRQARDPYEQYF
TGCGCCAGCAGCCGGCAGGCACGGGATCCCTACGAGCAGTACTTC
>.|.|TRBJ2-2|TRBV5-1
CASSFVVADNTGELFF
TGCGCCAGCAGCTTTGTAGTAGCCGACAACACCGGGGAGCTGTTTTTT
>.|.|TRBJ1-5|TRBV18
CASSPRGDSNQPQHF
TGTGCCAGCTCACCCAGGGGAGATAGCAATCAGCCCCAGCATTTT
>.|.|TRBJ1-3|TRBV5-1
CASSLEGGISGNTIYF
TGCGCCAGCAGCTTGGAAGGGGGAATCTCTGGAAACACCATATATTTT
>.|.|TRBJ2-7|TRBV5-1
CASSFLAGSLQRDEQYF
TGCGCCAGCAGCTTCCTGGCGGGATCCCTTCAACGGGACGAGCAGTACTTC
>.|.|TRBJ2-7|TRBV11-1
CASSWAGIYSYEQYF
TGTGCCAGCAGCTGGGCCGGGATATACTCCTACGAGCAGTACTTC
>.|.|TRBJ2-7|TRBV16
CASSQGGASYEQYF
TGTGCCAGCAGCCAAGGTGGTGCCTCCTACGAGCAGTACTTC
>.|.|TRBJ1-2|TRBV19
CASSMAHGYTF
TGTGCCAGTAGTATGGCACATGGCTACACCTTC
>once|.|TRBJ1-1|TRBV7-9
CASSLVGSTYTEAFF
TGTGCCAGCAGCTTAGTGGGATCCACGTACACTGAAGCTTTCTTT
>.|.|TRBJ1-2|TRBV18
CASSPLDAYYGYTF
TGTGCCAGCTCCCCTCTGGACGCTTATTATGGCTACACCTTC
>.|.|TRBJ2-6|TRBV25-1
CASSEPGAAGANVLTF
TGTGCCAGCAGTGAACCAGGGGCGGCGGGGGCCAACGTCCTGACTTTC
>.|TRBD1|TRBJ1-5|TRBV2
CASSDREGQPQHF
TGTGCCAGCAGCGACAGGGAGGGACAGCCCCAGCATTTT
>once|.|TRBJ2-3|TRBV5-1
CASSLWGGTDTQYF
TGCGCCAGCAGCTTGTGGGGGGGCACAGATACGCAGTATTTT
>.|.|TRBJ2-1|TRBV5-4
CASSSDNNEQFF
TGTGCCAGCAGCTCTGACAACAATGAGCAGTTCTTC
>.|TRBD2|TRBJ2-1|TRBV5-1
CASSFFLAGDNEQFF
TGCGCCAGCAGCTTCTTCCTAGCGGGAGACAATGAGCAGTTCTTC
>.|.|TRBJ1-6|TRBV6-1
CASTISYNSPLHF
TGTGCCAGCACAATTTCCTATAATTCACCCCTCCACTTT
>.|.|TRBJ1-2|TRBV2
CASSEPPPYGYTF
TGTGCCAGCAGTGAACCACCGCCCTATGGCTACACCTTC
>.|.|TRBJ2-1|TRBV6-1
CASSEIVPTYNEQFF
TGTGCCAGCAGTGAAATAGTCCCAACCTACAATGAGCAGTTCTTC
>.|TRBD1|TRBJ2-7|TRBV2
CASSESGTAAYEQYF
TGTGCCAGCAGTGAATCGGGGACAGCAGCCTACGAGCAGTACTTC